A single sample is the source of the 15 T cell receptor beta chains below, sequenced in a study of blood T cell repertoires in COVID-19. TCRdb's copy holds only in-frame clones and misses some; the assay was immunoSEQ multiplex PCR. Of about 250,000 clones in the sample, around 85% were seen once. Sequenced material: peripheral blood. The receptors come from a human donor with COVID-19, enrolled during active disease. The donor label of this sample is uncertain.

The chain is built from TRBV7-2 and TRBJ1-5; TRBD1 is a possible D gene (6 bases). V was pared by 2 bases and J by 3 bases, with 23 bases between. The CDR3 loop spans 19 amino acids. Germline lookup yields CDR1 SGHTA and CDR2 FQGNSA. The CDR3: CASSLFVGVPGGTNQPQHF. As DNA, the CDR3 is TGTGCCAGCAGCTTATTTGTCGGGGTACCTGGGGGCACCAATCAGCCCCAGCATTTT.

V gene TRBV11-2 combines with J gene TRBJ2-5; D perhaps matches TRBD2 (8 bases). The germline V and J ends were trimmed by 2 bases and 4 bases, with 20 bases remaining between them. The CDR3 has 17 amino acids. Germline lookup yields CDR1 SGHAT and CDR2 FQNNGV. The CDR3 region has the DNA TGTGCCAGCAGCTTACCATTCGGGACTAGGGGGCGAGAGACCCAGTACTTC. Translated, it gives CASSLPFGTRGRETQYF.

This chain links TRBV4-2 with TRBJ2-2, with a tentative D call TRBD2 (6 bases). This CDR3 region has 16 residues. From germline, CDR1 is LGHNA and CDR2 YNFKEQ. V was cut by 4 bases and J by 2 bases, with 14 bases left in between. As DNA, the CDR3 is TGTGCCAGCAGCCCTAGGCGGGCGGGAAACACCGGGGAGCTGTTTTTT. Protein: CASSPRRAGNTGELFF.

This clone was detected a few times. This chain connects TRBV7-9 to TRBJ2-2; TRBD2 agrees at 11 bases. Trimming at V came to 8 bases and at J to 6 bases, leaving 5 bases not matched to a gene. Germline loops: CDR1 SEHNR, CDR2 FQNEAQ (reference sequence). The CDR3 loop spans 14 amino acids. CDR3 protein: CASGLLAGAGELFF. Written as DNA, the CDR3 is TGTGCCAGCGGCCTACTAGCGGGAGCCGGGGAGCTGTTTTTT.

CDR3 sequence (DNA): TGCAGCGTCGGGGGAGGCAGGGGGGAGACCCAGTACTTC. This encodes CSVGGGRGETQYF. The chain recombines TRBV29-1 with TRBJ2-5; weak D call: TRBD1 (7 bases). Between the trimmed V and J ends, which lost 6 bases and 5 bases, there was a span of 16 bases. The germline CDR1 and CDR2 sequences are SQVTM and ANQGSEA. The CDR3 contains 13 residues.

J is TRBJ2-7 and V is TRBV2, with TRBD2 as a possible D gene (5 bases). Trimming left V 4 bases short and J 2 bases short, with 18 bases between. CDR3 length: 16 residues. The V gene's germline CDR1 is SNHLY and CDR2 FYNNEI. CDR3 in DNA: TGTGCCAGCAGTGGAGGTGCGGGCCCCCTAACCTACGAGCAGTACTTC. Its protein product is CASSGGAGPLTYEQYF.

V gene TRBV30 combines with J gene TRBJ1-1; 7 nucleotides align to TRBD1. With 0 bases clipped from V and 4 bases from J, the junction kept 5 bases outside the gene matches. The V gene's germline CDR1 is GTSNPN and CDR2 SVGIG (reference sequence). The CDR3 is 14 amino acids. CDR3 sequence: CAWSVVAGGTEAFF. For the CDR3, the DNA is TGTGCCTGGAGTGTAGTCGCAGGGGGCACTGAAGCTTTCTTT.

This clone came up a few times. This rearrangement joins TRBV10-1 to TRBJ1-5, with D tentatively TRBD1 (6 bases). The CDR3 extends over 14 amino acids. Germline V gives CDR1 WNHNN, CDR2 SYGVQD (reference sequence). Between the trimmed V and J ends, which lost 2 bases and 2 bases, there was a span of 7 bases. The CDR3 loop reads CASSEGGRNQPQHF. The CDR3 bases are TGCGCCAGCAGTGAGGGGGGCCGCAATCAGCCCCAGCATTTT.

The chain uses TRBV5-4 and TRBJ2-7; 7 nucleotides match TRBD2. This CDR3 comprises 15 residues. Germline CDR1 and CDR2: SGHNT and YYREEE (reference sequence). With 0 bases clipped from V and 2 bases from J, the junction kept 5 bases outside the gene matches. This CDR3 is CASSLGLAETYEQYF. CDR3 bases: TGTGCCAGCAGCTTGGGGCTAGCGGAAACCTACGAGCAGTACTTC.

The chain joins TRBV30 to TRBJ1-5, with D perhaps TRBD1 (5 bases). CDR1 is GTSNPN, CDR2 SVGIG, per germline (reference sequence). Trimming pared 8 bases from V and 3 bases from J, leaving 14 bases between. CDR3 length equals 13 residues. The CDR3 reads CATSQGPNQPQHF. The DNA of the CDR3 is TGTGCCACGTCGCAGGGCCCCAATCAGCCCCAGCATTTT. Based on the CDR3 plus reference TRBV30 and TRBJ1-5, the full variable domain is SQTIHQWPATLVQPVGSPLSLECTVEGTSNPNLYWYRQAAGRGLQLLFYSVGIGQISSEVPQNLSASRPQDRQFILSSKKLLLSDSGFYLCATSQGPNQPQHFGDGTRLSIL.

This sequence joins TRBV11-2 and TRBJ1-3; 8 nucleotides agree with TRBD1. The germline CDR1 and CDR2 sequences are SGHAT and FQNNGV. This CDR3 is built from 15 residues. V was clipped by 5 bases and J by 0 bases; unmatched bases: 3. The DNA for the CDR3 is TGTGCCAGCAGCCTAGGGACAGGCTCTGGAAACACCATATATTTT. It is translated as CASSLGTGSGNTIYF. Full variable domain (remainder filled in from reference TRBV11-2 and TRBJ1-3): EAGVAQSPRYKIIEKRQSVAFWCNPISGHATLYWYQQILGQGPKLLIQFQNNGVVDDSQLPKDRFSAERLKGVDSTLKIQPAKLEDSAVYLCASSLGTGSGNTIYFGEGSWLTVV.

The gene calls are TRBV28 and TRBJ1-2; 9 positions match TRBD1. J was trimmed by 4 bases and V by 1 base; bases with no gene match: 7. This CDR3 has 16 residues. Germline V gives CDR1 MDHEN, CDR2 SYDVKM. Written as DNA, the CDR3 is TGTGCCAGCAGTTTATTATCGGGACAGGGTCCCTATGGCTACACCTTC. Translating it yields CASSLLSGQGPYGYTF.

The CDR3 here is CASSSWNTGELFF. As DNA, the CDR3 is TGTGCCAGCAGTTCGTGGAACACCGGGGAGCTGTTTTTT. V and J are TRBV28 and TRBJ2-2; D gene ambiguous. The CDR3 is 13 residues long. V lost 4 bases, J lost 1 base, and 4 bases lay in between. Germline V gene sequence: CDR1 MDHEN, CDR2 SYDVKM.

This chain connects TRBV28 to TRBJ1-2, with TRBD1 matching 7 bases. The germline V gene encodes CDR1 MDHEN and CDR2 SYDVKM. The CDR3 has 15 amino acids. J lost 4 bases, V lost 6 bases, and 11 bases had no gene match. This CDR3 is CASSQLGTDFYGYTF. The CDR3 DNA is TGTGCCAGCAGCCAACTCGGGACAGATTTCTATGGCTACACCTTC.

This rearrangement joins TRBV29-1 to TRBJ1-1; 10 nucleotides agree with TRBD1. CDR1 and CDR2 from the germline V gene are SQVTM and ANQGSEA. V was pared by 6 bases and J by 7 bases, with 8 bases of the junction left unmatched. This CDR3 has 13 residues. Here the CDR3 DNA reads TGCAGCGTCGTCTGGGGGACAGGGGTTGAAGCTTTCTTT. Its protein product is CSVVWGTGVEAFF.